Each of the 23 T cell receptor beta chains below was sequenced from the same sample in a study of regulatory T cells in long-lasting Graves disease (dated by TCRdb to the early 2020s). Receptors were amplified or captured by multiplex PCR. Sequencing was performed on an Illumina HiSeq 4000. CDR3 regions were amplified by Arm-PCR with iRepertoire HTBI primers to construct TCR beta libraries. The public reads were run again by TCRdb, first through fastp at Q25 and then through MiXCR, and only productive beta chains were kept. Rows merge per CDR3 protein into single entries with the most common DNA and genes. This sample has around 460,000 distinct CDR3 sequences in its table, and roughly 22% of those were observed once. In total, the top ten clones hold around 13% of the sample. This specimen's time point label, interpreted: persistent/refractory GD, antithyroid drugs over 5 years with positive TRAb. For both TCR sequencing and RNA sequencing, RNA was extracted from PBMCs using TRIzol.

The material was peripheral blood mononuclear cells (PBMCs), obtained when the disease was refractory, from a patient treated with antithyroid drugs. These receptors came from a female donor with Graves disease.

On this clonotype itself: A much larger clone sits a single nucleotide away, making a read error possible. The chain is built from TRBV7-2 and TRBJ2-7; 9 positions agree with TRBD1. The CDR3 covers 15 residues. Germline V gene data show CDR1 as SGHTA and CDR2 as FQGNSA. V gave up 4 bases and J gave up 6 bases; unmatched junction bases: 10. This CDR3 reads CASSSEQGARCEQYF. For the CDR3, the DNA is TGTGCCAGCAGCTCCGAACAGGGGGCGCGCTGCGAGCAGTACTTC.

This clonotype was seen many times. The rearrangement links TRBV2 to TRBJ2-5; D remains unclear. CDR1 SNHLY and CDR2 FYNNEI come from the germline V gene. The CDR3 consists of 14 residues. V dropped 11 bases and J dropped 0 bases, with 16 bases sitting between them. The CDR3 DNA is TGTGCCTCCCCTGGCCGGGCAGACCAAGAGACCCAGTACTTC. Residues: CASPGRADQETQYF.

This clonotype came up a few times. The chain links TRBV20-1 to TRBJ2-5; TRBD2 matches at 7 bases. J was trimmed by 3 bases and V by 3 bases; bases with no gene match: 1. The CDR3 is 12 amino acids. Germline V lookup: CDR1 DFQATT, CDR2 SNEGSKA (reference sequence). CDR3 sequence (DNA): TGCAGTGCTAGCGGGGGGAAAGAGACCCAGTACTTC. Translated: CSASGGKETQYF.

The genes are TRBV4-3 and TRBJ2-5; TRBD2 is a possible D gene (6 bases). Trimming pared 3 bases from V and 5 bases from J, leaving 13 bases between. The CDR3 has 14 residues. Germline V CDR1 and CDR2: LGHNA, YSLEER. The CDR3 sequence is CASSHLVGGETQYF. CDR3 DNA sequence: TGCGCCAGCAGCCACCTGGTGGGAGGTGAGACCCAGTACTTC.

Many counts were recorded for this clonotype. The junction departs from the called germline gene at one end, perhaps through a read error. The chain recombines TRBV28 with TRBJ1-2; TRBD1 is a possible D gene (5 bases). Germline assignment: CDR1 MDHEN and CDR2 SYDVKM. This CDR3 is built from 12 residues. The CDR3 loop is CASRGTALRNAF. The CDR3 DNA sequence: TGTGCCAGCAGAGGGACGGCTCTTCGTAATGCTTTC.

In its sample, this clonotype was seen many times. V and J are TRBV28 and TRBJ1-2; D not certain. Germline-derived CDR1 and CDR2 are MDHEN and SYDVKM. The CDR3 runs 17 residues. Trimming stripped 2 bases from V and 3 bases from J, with 19 bases between. This CDR3 is CASSLIPDTGGYYGYTF. Written as DNA, the CDR3 is TGTGCCAGCAGTTTAATTCCCGACACGGGAGGGTACTATGGCTACACCTTC.

The sample holds many counts of this clonotype. The chain has TRBV12-3 or TRBV12-4 and TRBJ1-4, with 7 bases identical to TRBD1. The CDR3 covers 14 residues. V trimming: 6 bases; J trimming: 2 bases; junction bases outside the gene matches: 3. CDR3 loop: CASRPGQTNEKLFF. Written as DNA, the CDR3 is TGTGCCAGCAGGCCGGGACAGACTAATGAAAAACTGTTTTTT.

Many counts were recorded for this clonotype. V gene TRBV6-1 combines with J gene TRBJ2-7; D is unresolved. V was clipped by 8 bases and J by 2 bases, with 19 bases between them. In germline, CDR1 is MNHNS, CDR2 SASEGT. The CDR3 is 15 residues long. This CDR3 reads CASAPLGSHPYEQYF. The CDR3 DNA sequence: TGTGCCAGCGCACCCCTAGGGTCCCACCCCTACGAGCAGTACTTC.

This clonotype was observed many times. The chain links TRBV9 to TRBJ1-5; the D gene is possibly TRBD1 (5 bases). V was pared by 3 bases and J by 7 bases, with 11 bases between. Germline CDR1 reads SGDLS; CDR2 reads YYNGEE. This CDR3 has 13 residues. The CDR3 reads CASSASGQQPQHF. The CDR3, as DNA: TGTGCCAGCAGCGCCTCAGGGCAACAGCCCCAGCATTTT.

This clonotype was counted ten times or more. The chain uses TRBV2 and TRBJ1-2; D not certain. The V gene lost 8 bases and the J gene lost 12 bases, with 22 bases spanning the gap. Germline V lookup: CDR1 SNHLY, CDR2 FYNNEI. The CDR3 totals 13 residues. The CDR3, as DNA: TGTGCCAGCTCGACTGGCGCTCCGGCCGTTAACACCTTC. Translating gives CASSTGAPAVNTF.

This rearrangement joins TRBV7-8 to TRBJ1-1; possible D gene TRBD1, 6 bases. Per germline, CDR1 SGHVS and CDR2 FQNEAQ. The CDR3 has 13 residues. V lost 3 bases to trimming and J lost 6 bases, with 11 bases between them. The CDR3 protein is CASSFVEGAEAFF. The CDR3, as DNA: TGTGCCAGCAGCTTCGTGGAGGGGGCTGAAGCTTTCTTT.

This clonotype was picked up many times. The V call is TRBV6-2 or TRBV6-3, the J call TRBJ1-2; D is possibly TRBD1 (5 bases). V was clipped by 0 bases and J by 5 bases, with 10 bases between them. This CDR3 has 14 residues. Germline lookup yields CDR1 MNHEY and CDR2 SVGEGT. The CDR3 loop reads CASSYSTTVYGYTF. The DNA of the CDR3 is TGTGCCAGCAGTTACTCGACGACAGTGTATGGCTACACCTTC.

This clonotype came up many times. The chain has TRBV11-1 and TRBJ2-7, with 7 nucleotides matching TRBD1. V lost 6 bases to trimming and J lost 4 bases; unmatched junction nucleotides: 9. The germline V gene has CDR1 SGHAT and CDR2 FQDESV (reference sequence). The CDR3 contains 14 residues. CDR3 in amino acids: CASSPRDSYYEQYF. CDR3 nucleotide sequence: TGTGCCAGCAGTCCACGGGACAGTTATTACGAGCAGTACTTC.

The J gene is TRBJ1-1, the V gene TRBV13, with D hard to call. This CDR3 has 16 amino acids. The germline CDR1 and CDR2 sequences are PRHDT and FYEKMQ (reference sequence). V lost 1 base and J 5 bases, leaving 17 bases between the germline ends. CDR3 coding DNA: TGTGCCAGCAGCTTAGTAGCCAGAGGCGAAGCTACTGAAGCTTTCTTT. This translates into CASSLVARGEATEAFF.

This clonotype was seen repeatedly, ten times or more. The V gene is TRBV7-9, the J gene TRBJ2-5, with 9 bases that match TRBD2. The germline gives CDR1 SEHNR, CDR2 FQNEAQ (reference sequence). The CDR3 totals 14 residues. V dropped 5 bases and J dropped 3; count of bases not matched to a gene: 4. As DNA, the CDR3 is TGTGCCAGCAGCCCGAGACTAGCGGAAGAGACCCAGTACTTC. Protein sequence: CASSPRLAEETQYF.

The chain carries TRBV10-3 and TRBJ1-1; D is uncertain. CDR3 length: 14 residues. Per germline, CDR1 ENHRY and CDR2 SYGVKD. Trimming shortened V by 0 bases and J by 4 bases, and 9 bases separated the two germline ends. Written as DNA, the CDR3 is TGTGCCATCAGTGAGTCCGGAAGGAGCACTGAAGCTTTCTTT. This codes for CAISESGRSTEAFF.

The gene calls are TRBV6-1 and TRBJ1-5; no reliable D call. The ends were cut back, 9 bases at V and 0 bases at J, with 15 bases in the middle. CDR1 and CDR2 (germline): MNHNS, SASEGT. The CDR3 contains 15 residues. The CDR3 bases are TGTGCCAGTGCTTCCGCTGTCTATAGCAATCAGCCCCAGCATTTT. Its translation: CASASAVYSNQPQHF.

This clonotype was seen at least ten times. The chain carries TRBV12-5 and TRBJ1-2; tentative D call: TRBD1 (5 bases). CDR1 and CDR2 (germline): LGHNT, FRNRAP. There are 12 residues in the CDR3. The V end lost 6 bases, the J end lost 7 bases, and 12 bases lay between the germline ends. The CDR3, as DNA: TGTGCTAGTGGCTCACAGGCGTTTGGCTACACCTTC. This encodes CASGSQAFGYTF.

The chain combines TRBV12-3 or TRBV12-4 with TRBJ2-2, with a possible D match to TRBD2 (5 bases). The ends were cut back, 3 bases at V and 4 bases at J, with 12 bases in the middle. The CDR3 has 15 residues. Here the CDR3 reads CASSFRGLGTGELFF. The CDR3 DNA sequence: TGTGCCAGCAGTTTCAGAGGGTTAGGCACCGGGGAGCTGTTTTTT.

This clonotype was seen a few times. The genes are TRBV7-9 and TRBJ1-5, with a possible D match to TRBD1 (5 bases). V dropped 5 bases and J dropped 2 bases, with 10 bases sitting between them. This CDR3 is 14 amino acids long. Germline CDR1 and CDR2: SEHNR and FQNEAQ (reference sequence). In nucleotides, the CDR3 is TGTGCCAGCAGCCGCGAGACAGGCAATCAGCCCCAGCATTTT. Its translation is CASSRETGNQPQHF. The full variable domain, rest sourced from reference TRBV7-9 and TRBJ1-5, is DTGVSQNPRHKITKRGQNVTFRCDPISEHNRLYWYRQTLGQGPEFLTYFQNEAQLEKSRLLSDRFSAERPKGSFSTLEIQRTEQGDSAMYLCASSRETGNQPQHFGDGTRLSIL.

The chain joins TRBV30 to TRBJ2-7; maybe TRBD1 (5 bases). Trimming took 3 bases from V and 4 from J, leaving 13 bases between them. CDR3 length equals 13 residues. From germline, CDR1 is GTSNPN and CDR2 SVGIG (reference sequence). CDR3 nucleotides: TGTGCCTGGAGAGGTCAGGGCGAGTACGAGCAGTACTTC. Translated, it gives CAWRGQGEYEQYF.

This clonotype was counted many times. The chain links TRBV15 to TRBJ2-3; 11 bases are shared with TRBD1. Germline values: CDR1 LNHNV, CDR2 YYDKDF (reference sequence). CDR3 size: 16 residues. The V and J ends lost 0 bases and 5 bases, in that order; junction bases with no gene match: 4. The CDR3 nucleotides are TGTGCCACCAGCAGAGATGGGACAGGGGGGCTAGATACGCAGTATTTT. Amino acid sequence: CATSRDGTGGLDTQYF.

The chain couples TRBV27 to TRBJ1-6, with a tentative D call TRBD1 (6 bases). With 3 bases removed from V and 7 bases from J, the gap between germline ends came to 16 bases. Germline V gene data show CDR1 as MNHEY and CDR2 as SMNVEV (reference sequence). CDR3 length: 16 residues. The CDR3 is CASSFYGTPPNSPLHF. The CDR3 region has the DNA TGTGCCAGCAGTTTTTACGGGACACCCCCGAATTCACCCCTCCACTTT.